This entry concerns a single TCR beta chain. This clonotype was picked up a small number of times. The antigen this receptor binds is unknown. One base away there is no much larger clone; base qualities are not given. Library method: 5' RACE. TCRdb records Illumina HiSeq 2500 as the sequencer. A second 7 to 11 cycle PCR used a sample-barcoded 5' primer and a J-beta primer mix. A template-switch 5' adaptor carrying 12 random nucleotides introduced a unique molecular identifier onto each TCR beta cDNA molecule. At least 2.5 million CDR3-containing paired-end reads were obtained from each sample. First-strand cDNA was synthesized from all RNA with the Mint cDNA synthesis kit, primed by a TRBC-specific oligonucleotide. After uracil-DNA glycosylase treatment, a first 18-cycle PCR used universal primers M1SS and BC2_uni_R on all cDNA. For the original study's pipeline: Normalization of each sample was performed by random selection of 1 million high-quality reads, each carrying a distinct molecular identifier. Instead of being binned into consensus sequences, reads that shared molecular identifiers were thrown out. CDR3 identification, clonotype clustering and error correction used MiTCR with a Q25 quality threshold and the strictest error-elimination algorithm. A nonparametric unseen species model with Euler transformation was used to estimate a lower bound on total TCR beta diversity. TCRdb reanalyzed the raw reads on its own, using fastp at Q25 for trimming and MiXCR for clone calling, and kept in-frame beta chains. Rows matching on CDR3 protein sequence are summarized as one entry with the most common DNA and genes. TCRdb, rather than the study authors, made the V and J calls. The sample table lists about 1 million distinct CDR3 sequences, under 30% of them with a count of one. Jointly, the top ten make up around 0.7% of the sample.

Measured from the cysteine to the phenylalanine, the CDR3 is 13 residues long. Kept here is only the CDR3 DNA, which spans 39 bases and is read in frame from base 1. Unmatched junction bases come to 4, with V trimmed by 4 bases and J by 5 bases. The data originate from a study of blood T cells in healthy people across ages (dated by TCRdb to the mid-2010s). Study-level background: Template switching captured roughly one uniquely barcoded TCR beta cDNA molecule per two T cells in model experiments. Using deep sequencing normalized with unique cDNA molecular identifiers, the study measured how TCR beta repertoire diversity changes with age. The study analyzed two additional independent replicas of 1 million unique cDNA reads from the same blood draw for two donors, one aged 18 to 30 and one aged 80 or older. The donors were split into four age groups: young (average around 17 years), middle-aged (around 37), aged (roughly 68) and long-lived (under 85).

Overall results and qualifications from the work: A strong correlation was found between observed TCR beta diversity and the percentage of naive T cells measured by flow cytometry. Because profiling used bulk unsorted PBMCs, naive and antigen-experienced compartments could not be compared conclusively. Estimates of total diversity from one million sequenced T cells were regarded as lower bounds and underestimates. As age increased, observed TCR beta diversity per million T cells dropped in a roughly linear way, and a significant reduction was already evident by age about 40. The long-lived group showed more naive CD4+ T cells, fewer expanded clones and increased TCR diversity than the aged group, suggesting age selection. The CMV infection status of donors was not known, potentially confounding age-related changes in expanded clonotypes.

Donors were 39 systemically healthy Caucasian individuals from Russia aged roughly 6 to 95 years. Each donor gave approximately 9.3 milliliters of peripheral blood, collected into EDTA-treated Vacutainer tubes. PBMCs were isolated by Ficoll-Paque density-gradient centrifugation, with at least 6 million obtained per sample. Trizol reagent was used to extract total RNA from PBMCs, with at least 5 micrograms per sample. For every donor, an aliquot of PBMCs went through flow cytometry to measure the percentages of naive CD45RAhigh/CD27high T cells. This same sample was also taken into another study, of T cells of mothers and their children. The other study reports the following: The donors were nine systemically healthy Caucasian individuals, made up of three mothers and their six children. cDNA synthesis consumed the entire amount of extracted RNA, loaded at approximately 1.6 ug RNA in each 15 ul reaction. Sample barcodes and 2-4 random nucleotides were added via the M1S primer in the second PCR. Over 9.5 million TCR beta CDR3 reads were obtained for each mother, and 3 million to 3.5 million reads were obtained for each child. Thymic selection shapes the output of TCR recombination in a similar way in related and unrelated pairs, and inherited differences have a minor effect. Related mother-child pairs always showed normalized repertoire overlap that was slightly higher than in unrelated mother-child pairs, though the difference was never significant. With a sensitivity of approximately 100 clones per million clonotypes, no persistent microchimeric T cell clones were detected. To look for features that set related mother-child pairs apart from unrelated individuals, the researchers ran deep NGS to compare the TCR beta repertoires of mothers and children. On average, the children were approximately 11 +/- 4 years old, while the mothers were about 37 +/- 4 years old. Libraries were sequenced on Illumina HiSeq 2000 with 100+100 nt paired-end reads after adapter ligation with NEBNext reagents. Mother and child libraries were prepared a month apart and sequenced in separate runs to prevent cross-contamination. Each donor had between roughly 450,000 and 2,300,000 distinct TCR beta clonotypes identified. Naive TCR beta clonotypes were estimated from low-frequency clonotypes matched to each donor's FACS-determined naive share, without sorting.

Sequencing was done on a sample of blood. The sequence came from a girl aged 2 to 10 in good health. This chain joins TRBV12-3 or TRBV12-4 to TRBJ1-2; TRBD1 lines up with 7 middle nucleotides. The CDR3 region reads CASSSRTGYGYTF. The DNA sequence is as follows: TGTGCCAGCAGTTCCCGGACAGGTTATGGCTACACCTTC.